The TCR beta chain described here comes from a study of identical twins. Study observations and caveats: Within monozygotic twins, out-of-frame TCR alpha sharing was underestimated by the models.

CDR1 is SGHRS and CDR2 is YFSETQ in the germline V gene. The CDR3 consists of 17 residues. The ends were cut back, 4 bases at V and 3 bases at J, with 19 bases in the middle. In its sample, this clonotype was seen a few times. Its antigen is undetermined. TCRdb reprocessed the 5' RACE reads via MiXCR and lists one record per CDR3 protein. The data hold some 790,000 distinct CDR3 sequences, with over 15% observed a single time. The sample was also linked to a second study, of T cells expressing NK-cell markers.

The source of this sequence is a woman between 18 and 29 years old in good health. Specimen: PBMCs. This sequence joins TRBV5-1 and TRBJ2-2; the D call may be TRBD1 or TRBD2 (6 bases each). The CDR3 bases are TGCGCCAGCAGCCCCACTAATCGGGGGCGTGACACCGGGGAGCTGTTTTTT. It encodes CASSPTNRGRDTGELFF.